A selection of T cell receptor beta chains follows, all from one sample in a study of T cell responses to AZD1222 COVID-19 vaccine. Generated by immunoSEQ multiplex PCR, the TCRdb table keeps only in-frame clones and is missing some. This sample has 150,000 to 200,000 clones, with 94% found just once. The input for sequencing was peripheral blood, taken on day 0 of AZD1222 vaccination. Receptor source: an adult in good health. Both conserved end residues are part of each CDR3. D genes are given only for firm matches. Clone size, where shown, is once, few, many, or a class for clones that have expanded.

TGTGCCAGCAGCTTAGTAGGGGCCACTGAAGCTTTCTTT	CASSLVGATEAFF	TRBV11-2	.	.	TRBJ1-1
TGTGCCAGCAGTTACGGTGGCAGGGCATCAACTGAAGCTTTCTTT	CASSYGGRASTEAFF	TRBV6-5	.	.	TRBJ1-1
TGTGCCAGTAGATGGGACAGGCTCACAGATACGCAGTATTTT	CASRWDRLTDTQYF	TRBV19	.	TRBD1	TRBJ2-3
TGTGCCAGCAGCGTAGCTGATGCGGGTGGGGAAGCTTTCTTT	CASSVADAGGEAFF	TRBV9	.	.	TRBJ1-1
TGCGCCAGCAGCCAAGAGTCGGGCAATGAGCAGTTCTTC	CASSQESGNEQFF	TRBV4-1	.	.	TRBJ2-1
TGTGCCAGCAGCCCAGGGCAATCCGGGGAGCTGTTTTTT	CASSPGQSGELFF	TRBV5-4	few	.	TRBJ2-2
TGTGCCAGCTCACCGTCCCTGGCAGGCCCTAGCACAGATACGCAGTATTTT	CASSPSLAGPSTDTQYF	TRBV18	.	.	TRBJ2-3
TGCGCCAGCAGTGAGTCGAGGGGCACTAGCAATCAGCCCCAGCATTTT	CASSESRGTSNQPQHF	TRBV10-1	.	.	TRBJ1-5
TGTGCCAGCAGTGGGGACAGGGTCCGATTATTC	CASSGDRVRLF	TRBV2	once	TRBD1	TRBJ1-2
TGTGCCAGCAGCGTCCGGGACAGGGCAGGAAAACTGTTTTTT	CASSVRDRAGKLFF	TRBV5-4	.	TRBD1	TRBJ1-4
TGCGCCAGCAGCCTCACGACAGCGGCGAACACCGGGGAGCTGTTTTTT	CASSLTTAANTGELFF	TRBV5-1	.	.	TRBJ2-2
TGTGCCACCAGCAGAGGCGCGTTGGCGGGGGAGCTGTTTTTT	CATSRGALAGELFF	TRBV15	.	.	TRBJ2-2
TGTGCCAGCAGCCCCGAACCGTGGACTGAAGCTTTCTTT	CASSPEPWTEAFF	TRBV12-3/TRBV12-4	.	.	TRBJ1-1
TGTGCCAGCAGTTCGACGGGCCAGCCCCAGCATTTT	CASSSTGQPQHF	TRBV28	.	.	TRBJ1-5
TGTGCCTGGTGGGGTAGACTAGCGGGAGATTTCAATGAGCAGTTCTTC	CAWWGRLAGDFNEQFF	TRBV30	.	TRBD2	TRBJ2-1
TGTGCCAGCAGCTTCGATATGGACCAGCGCACCGGGGAGCTGTTTTTT	CASSFDMDQRTGELFF	TRBV5-8	.	.	TRBJ2-2
TGTGCCAGCAGATCTCAAGAGACCCAGTACTTC	CASRSQETQYF	TRBV28	once	.	TRBJ2-5
TGCGCCAGCAGCTTGCGTGCGGGGACAGGGACGATCGGGGAGCTGTTTTTT	CASSLRAGTGTIGELFF	TRBV5-1	.	TRBD1	TRBJ2-2
TGTGCCAGCAGACACTCAGGGTTGGGCACTGAAGCTTTCTTT	CASRHSGLGTEAFF	TRBV6-5	.	.	TRBJ1-1
TGTGCCAGCAGTGACTCGACTAGCGGGGATTACAATGAGCAGTTCTTC	CASSDSTSGDYNEQFF	TRBV6-4	.	TRBD2	TRBJ2-1
TGTGCCAGCAGCTTAGCGCCGGGTAGGGATGGCTACACCTTC	CASSLAPGRDGYTF	TRBV7-2	.	.	TRBJ1-2
TGTGCCAGCAGTCCAAGACAGGCGCGGAATTCACCCCTCCACTTT	CASSPRQARNSPLHF	TRBV6-5	.	.	TRBJ1-6